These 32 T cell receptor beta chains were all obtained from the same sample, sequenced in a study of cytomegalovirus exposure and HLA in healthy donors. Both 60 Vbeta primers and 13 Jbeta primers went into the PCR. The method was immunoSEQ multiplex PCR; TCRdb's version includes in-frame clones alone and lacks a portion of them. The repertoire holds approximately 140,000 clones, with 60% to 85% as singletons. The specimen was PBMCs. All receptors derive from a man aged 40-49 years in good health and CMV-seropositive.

The CDR3 DNA is TGCGCCAGCAGCCAAGATCTACAGGGGGTTTTGAACATTCAGTACTTC. Translated, it gives CASSQDLQGVLNIQYF. The chain uses TRBV4-1 and TRBJ2-4; 8 positions match TRBD1. Germline V gives CDR1 MGHRA, CDR2 YSYEKL. The CDR3 sequence is 16 residues long. Losses at the gene ends were 0 bases for V and 7 bases for J; bases not matched to a gene: 8.

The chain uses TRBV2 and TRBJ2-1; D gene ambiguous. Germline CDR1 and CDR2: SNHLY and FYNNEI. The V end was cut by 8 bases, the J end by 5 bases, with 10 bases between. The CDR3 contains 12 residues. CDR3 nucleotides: TGTGCCAGCCTGACTGGAAACAATGAGCAGTTCTTC. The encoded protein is CASLTGNNEQFF.

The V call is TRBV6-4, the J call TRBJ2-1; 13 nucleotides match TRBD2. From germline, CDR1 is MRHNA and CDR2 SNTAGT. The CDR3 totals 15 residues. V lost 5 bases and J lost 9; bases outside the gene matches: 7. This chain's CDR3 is CASSLGLAGVSEQFF. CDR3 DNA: TGTGCCAGCAGTCTCGGACTAGCGGGAGTAAGTGAGCAGTTCTTC.

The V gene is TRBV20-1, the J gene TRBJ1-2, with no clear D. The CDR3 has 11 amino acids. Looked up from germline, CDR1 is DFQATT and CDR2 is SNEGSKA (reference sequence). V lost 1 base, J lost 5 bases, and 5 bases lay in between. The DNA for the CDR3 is TGCAGTGCTAGAGGGAGGTATGGCTACACCTTC. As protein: CSARGRYGYTF.

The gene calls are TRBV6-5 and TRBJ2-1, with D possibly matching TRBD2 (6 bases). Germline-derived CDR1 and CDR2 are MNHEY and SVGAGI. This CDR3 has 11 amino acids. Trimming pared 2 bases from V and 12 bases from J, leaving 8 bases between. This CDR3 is CASSYAGWQFF. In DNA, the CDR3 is TGTGCCAGCAGTTACGCGGGGTGGCAGTTCTTC.

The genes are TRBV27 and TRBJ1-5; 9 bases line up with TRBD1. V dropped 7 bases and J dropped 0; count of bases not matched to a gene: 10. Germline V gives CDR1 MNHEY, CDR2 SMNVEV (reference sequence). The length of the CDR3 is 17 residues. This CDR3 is CASTKLDRGNSNQPQHF. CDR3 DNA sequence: TGTGCCAGCACCAAATTGGACAGGGGAAATAGCAATCAGCCCCAGCATTTT.

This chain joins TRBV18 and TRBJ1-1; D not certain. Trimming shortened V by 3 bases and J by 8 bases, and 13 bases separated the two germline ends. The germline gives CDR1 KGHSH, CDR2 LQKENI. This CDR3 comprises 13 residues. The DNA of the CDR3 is TGTGCCAGCTCACCCCCATGGGGAGAGGAAGCTTTCTTT. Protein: CASSPPWGEEAFF.

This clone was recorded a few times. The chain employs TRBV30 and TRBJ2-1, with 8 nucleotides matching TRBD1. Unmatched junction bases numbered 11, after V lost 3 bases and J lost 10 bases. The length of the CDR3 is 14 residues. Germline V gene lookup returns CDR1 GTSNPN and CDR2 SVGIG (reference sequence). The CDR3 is CAWSEETGGSEQFF. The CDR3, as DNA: TGTGCCTGGAGCGAAGAAACAGGGGGGAGCGAGCAGTTCTTC.

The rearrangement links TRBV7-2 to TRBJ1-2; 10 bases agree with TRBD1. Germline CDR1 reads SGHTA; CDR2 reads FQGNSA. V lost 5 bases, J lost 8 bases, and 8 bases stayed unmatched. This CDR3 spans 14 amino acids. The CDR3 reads CASSDDRGRLGYTF. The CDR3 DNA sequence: TGTGCCAGCAGCGACGACAGGGGGCGATTAGGCTACACCTTC.

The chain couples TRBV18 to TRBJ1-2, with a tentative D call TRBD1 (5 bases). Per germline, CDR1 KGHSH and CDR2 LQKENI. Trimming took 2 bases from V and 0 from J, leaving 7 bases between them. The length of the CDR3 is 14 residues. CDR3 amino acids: CASSPSGTNYGYTF. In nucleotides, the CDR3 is TGTGCCAGCTCACCATCAGGGACTAACTATGGCTACACCTTC.

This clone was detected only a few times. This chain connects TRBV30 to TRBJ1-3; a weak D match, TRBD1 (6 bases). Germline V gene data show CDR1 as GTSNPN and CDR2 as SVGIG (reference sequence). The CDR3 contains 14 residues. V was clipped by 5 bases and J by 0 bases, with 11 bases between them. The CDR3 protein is CAWGTKISGNTIYF. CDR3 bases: TGTGCCTGGGGGACAAAGATCTCTGGAAACACCATATATTTT.

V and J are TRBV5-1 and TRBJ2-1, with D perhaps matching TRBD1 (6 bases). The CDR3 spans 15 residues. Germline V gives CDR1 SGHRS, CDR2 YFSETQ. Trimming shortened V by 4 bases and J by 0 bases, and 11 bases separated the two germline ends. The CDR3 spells CASSQDSTSYNEQFF. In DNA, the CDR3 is TGCGCCAGCAGCCAGGACAGTACCTCCTACAATGAGCAGTTCTTC.

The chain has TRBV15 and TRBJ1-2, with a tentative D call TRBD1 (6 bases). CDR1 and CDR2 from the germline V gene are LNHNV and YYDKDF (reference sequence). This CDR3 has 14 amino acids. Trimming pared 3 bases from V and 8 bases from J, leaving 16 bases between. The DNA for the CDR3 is TGTGCCACCAGCAGGGGGGGGCCGACGGTAGGCTACACCTTC. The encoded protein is CATSRGGPTVGYTF.

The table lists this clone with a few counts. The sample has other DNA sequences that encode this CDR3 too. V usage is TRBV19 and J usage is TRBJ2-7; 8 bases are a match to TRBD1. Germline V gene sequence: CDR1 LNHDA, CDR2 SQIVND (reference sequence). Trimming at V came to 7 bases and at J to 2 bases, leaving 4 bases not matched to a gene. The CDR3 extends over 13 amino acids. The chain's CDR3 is CASKGTGTYEQYF. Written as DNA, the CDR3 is TGTGCCAGTAAGGGGACAGGAACCTACGAGCAGTACTTC.

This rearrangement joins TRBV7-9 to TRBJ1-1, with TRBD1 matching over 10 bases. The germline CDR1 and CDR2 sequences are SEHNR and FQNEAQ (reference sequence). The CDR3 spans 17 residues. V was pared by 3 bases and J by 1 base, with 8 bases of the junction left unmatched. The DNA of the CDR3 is TGTGCCAGCAGCTTGGCCGGCCGGACAGGGGGGAACACTGAAGCTTTCTTT. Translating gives CASSLAGRTGGNTEAFF.

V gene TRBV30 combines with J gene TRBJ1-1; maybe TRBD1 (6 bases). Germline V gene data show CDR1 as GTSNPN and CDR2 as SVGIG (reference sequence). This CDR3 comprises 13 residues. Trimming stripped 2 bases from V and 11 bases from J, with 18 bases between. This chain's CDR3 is CAWSLQAGTTAFF. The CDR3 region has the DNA TGTGCCTGGAGTCTCCAGGCCGGGACAACCGCTTTCTTT. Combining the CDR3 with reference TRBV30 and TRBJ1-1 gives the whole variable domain SQTIHQWPATLVQPVGSPLSLECTVEGTSNPNLYWYRQAAGRGLQLLFYSVGIGQISSEVPQNLSASRPQDRQFILSSKKLLLSDSGFYLCAWSLQAGTTAFFGQGTRLTVV.

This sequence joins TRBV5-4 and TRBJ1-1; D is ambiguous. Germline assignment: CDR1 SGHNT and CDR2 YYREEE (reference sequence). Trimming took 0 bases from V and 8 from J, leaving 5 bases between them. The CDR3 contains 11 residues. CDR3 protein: CASSLEREAFF. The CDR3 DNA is TGTGCCAGCAGCTTGGAGAGAGAAGCTTTCTTT.

The CDR3 DNA sequence: TGTGCCAGCAGACCGACAGAAAATAGCAATCAGCCCCAGCATTTT. This translates into CASRPTENSNQPQHF. This sequence joins TRBV6-5 and TRBJ1-5; TRBD1 might be the D (5 bases). Germline V gives CDR1 MNHEY, CDR2 SVGAGI. CDR3 size: 15 residues. Trimming stripped 6 bases from V and 0 bases from J, with 12 bases between.

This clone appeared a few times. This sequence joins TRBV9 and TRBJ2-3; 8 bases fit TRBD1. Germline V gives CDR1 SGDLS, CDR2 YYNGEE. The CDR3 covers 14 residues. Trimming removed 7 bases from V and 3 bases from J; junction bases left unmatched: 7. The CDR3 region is CASVRDRGTDTQYF. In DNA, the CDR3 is TGTGCCAGCGTTAGAGACAGGGGAACAGATACGCAGTATTTT.

As DNA, the CDR3 is TGCGCCAGCAGCTTGGTACTAGCGGGGGGCCGAAATGAGCAGTTCTTC. Translated: CASSLVLAGGRNEQFF. This chain links TRBV5-1 with TRBJ2-1; 12 bases agree with TRBD2. The J segment lost 7 bases and the V segment lost 0 bases, leaving 5 bases of the junction unmatched. Germline CDR1 SGHRS, CDR2 YFSETQ. The CDR3 loop spans 16 amino acids.

The CDR3 here is CASSQDGGGQGYEQYF. The CDR3 coding sequence is TGCGCCAGCAGCCAAGATGGAGGTGGACAGGGTTACGAGCAGTACTTC. The chain employs TRBV4-1 and TRBJ2-7, with 8 bases identical to TRBD1. The CDR3 loop spans 16 amino acids. The V gene end was trimmed by 0 bases and the J gene end by 4 bases; junction bases not matched to a gene: 8. CDR1 and CDR2 (germline): MGHRA, YSYEKL.

CDR3 DNA sequence: TGTGCCACCAGCAGGTCGACAATCTCCTACAATGAGCAGTTCTTC. It yields the protein CATSRSTISYNEQFF. The chain couples TRBV15 to TRBJ2-1, with D unclear. V shed 3 bases and J shed 0 bases, with 9 bases lying between them. Germline CDR1 reads LNHNV; CDR2 reads YYDKDF (reference sequence). The CDR3 has 15 residues.

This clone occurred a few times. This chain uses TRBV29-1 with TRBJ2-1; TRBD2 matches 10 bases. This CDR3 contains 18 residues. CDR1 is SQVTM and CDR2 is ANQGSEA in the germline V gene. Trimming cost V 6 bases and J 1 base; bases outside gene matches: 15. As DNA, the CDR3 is TGCAGCGTGAGGACTAGCGGTGTCCCTCAAGGTTCCTACAATGAGCAGTTCTTC. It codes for CSVRTSGVPQGSYNEQFF.

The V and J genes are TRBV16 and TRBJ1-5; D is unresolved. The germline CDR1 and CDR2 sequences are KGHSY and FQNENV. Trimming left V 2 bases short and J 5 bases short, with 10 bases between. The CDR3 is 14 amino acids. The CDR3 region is CASSQPGGDQPQHF. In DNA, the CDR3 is TGTGCCAGCAGCCAACCCGGCGGGGATCAGCCCCAGCATTTT.

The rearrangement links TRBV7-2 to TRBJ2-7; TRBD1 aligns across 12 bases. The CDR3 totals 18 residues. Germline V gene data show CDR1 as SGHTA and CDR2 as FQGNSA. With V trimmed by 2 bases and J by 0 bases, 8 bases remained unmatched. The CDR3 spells CASSLPAGTGGASYEQYF. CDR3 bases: TGTGCCAGCAGCTTACCAGCCGGGACAGGGGGCGCCTCCTACGAGCAGTACTTC. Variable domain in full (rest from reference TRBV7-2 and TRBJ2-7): GAGVSQSPSNKVTEKGKDVELRCDPISGHTALYWYRQSLGQGLEFLIYFQGNSAPDKSGLPSDRFSAERTGGSVSTLTIQRTQQEDSAVYLCASSLPAGTGGASYEQYFGPGTRLTVT.

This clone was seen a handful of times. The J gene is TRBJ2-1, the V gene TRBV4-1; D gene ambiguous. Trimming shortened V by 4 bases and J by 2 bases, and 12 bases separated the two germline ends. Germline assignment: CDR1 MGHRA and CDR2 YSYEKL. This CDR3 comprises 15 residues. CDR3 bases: TGCGCCAGCAGCCCCCTCTCCGCTACCTACAATGAGCAGTTCTTC. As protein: CASSPLSATYNEQFF.

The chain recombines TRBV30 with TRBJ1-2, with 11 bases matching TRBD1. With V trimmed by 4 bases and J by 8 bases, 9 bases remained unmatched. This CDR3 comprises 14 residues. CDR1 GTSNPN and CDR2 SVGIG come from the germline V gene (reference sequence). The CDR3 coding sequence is TGTGCCTGGACCTACGGACAGGGGGCTTTAGGCTACACCTTC. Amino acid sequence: CAWTYGQGALGYTF.

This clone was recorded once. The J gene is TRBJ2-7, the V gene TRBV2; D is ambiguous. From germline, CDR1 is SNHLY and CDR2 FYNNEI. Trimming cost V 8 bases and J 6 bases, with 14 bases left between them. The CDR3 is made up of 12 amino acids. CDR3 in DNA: TGTGCCAGCGTCCCCCTAGGTGGCGAGCAGTACTTC. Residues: CASVPLGGEQYF.

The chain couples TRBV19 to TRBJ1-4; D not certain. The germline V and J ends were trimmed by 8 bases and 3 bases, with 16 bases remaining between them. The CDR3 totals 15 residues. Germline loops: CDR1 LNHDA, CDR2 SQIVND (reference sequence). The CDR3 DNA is TGTGCCAGTCGTCGGGGAGGAGTTCCTAATGAAAAACTGTTTTTT. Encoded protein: CASRRGGVPNEKLFF.

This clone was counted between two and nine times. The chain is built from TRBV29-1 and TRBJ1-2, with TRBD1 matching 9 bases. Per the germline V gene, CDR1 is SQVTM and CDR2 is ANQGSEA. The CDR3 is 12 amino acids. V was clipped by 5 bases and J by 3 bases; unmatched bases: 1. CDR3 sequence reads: CSVTGGDYGYTF. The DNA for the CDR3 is TGCAGCGTTACAGGGGGCGACTATGGCTACACCTTC.

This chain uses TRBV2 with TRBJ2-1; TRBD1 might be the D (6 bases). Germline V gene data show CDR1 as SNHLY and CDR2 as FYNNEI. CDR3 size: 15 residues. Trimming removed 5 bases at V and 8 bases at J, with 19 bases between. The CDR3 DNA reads TGTGCCAGCAGTAAGGACAGCCCTAGGGGGTATGAGCAGTTCTTC. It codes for CASSKDSPRGYEQFF. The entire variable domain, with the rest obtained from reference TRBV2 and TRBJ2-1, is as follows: EPEVTQTPSHQVTQMGQEVILRCVPISNHLYFYWYRQILGQKVEFLVSFYNNEISEKSEIFDDQFSVERPDGSNFTLKIRSTKLEDSAMYFCASSKDSPRGYEQFFGPGTRLTVL.

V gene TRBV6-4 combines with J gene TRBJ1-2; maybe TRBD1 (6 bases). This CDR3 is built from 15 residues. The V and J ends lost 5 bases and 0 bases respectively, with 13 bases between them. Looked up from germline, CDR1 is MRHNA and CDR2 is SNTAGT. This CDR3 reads CASSLIGGTNYGYTF. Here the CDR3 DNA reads TGTGCCAGCAGTCTGATAGGGGGAACTAACTATGGCTACACCTTC.